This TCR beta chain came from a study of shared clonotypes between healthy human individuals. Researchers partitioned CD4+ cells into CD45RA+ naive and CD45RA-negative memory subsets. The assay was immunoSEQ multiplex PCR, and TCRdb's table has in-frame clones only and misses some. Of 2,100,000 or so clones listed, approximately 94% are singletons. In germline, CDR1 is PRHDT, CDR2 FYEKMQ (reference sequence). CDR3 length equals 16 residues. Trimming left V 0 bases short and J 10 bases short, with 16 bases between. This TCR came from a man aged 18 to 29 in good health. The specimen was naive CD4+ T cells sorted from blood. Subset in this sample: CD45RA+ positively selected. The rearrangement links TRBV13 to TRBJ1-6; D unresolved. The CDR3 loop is CASSLGRPGGGSPLHF. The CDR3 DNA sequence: TGTGCCAGCAGCTTAGGCAGGCCCGGCGGAGGATCACCCCTCCACTTT.